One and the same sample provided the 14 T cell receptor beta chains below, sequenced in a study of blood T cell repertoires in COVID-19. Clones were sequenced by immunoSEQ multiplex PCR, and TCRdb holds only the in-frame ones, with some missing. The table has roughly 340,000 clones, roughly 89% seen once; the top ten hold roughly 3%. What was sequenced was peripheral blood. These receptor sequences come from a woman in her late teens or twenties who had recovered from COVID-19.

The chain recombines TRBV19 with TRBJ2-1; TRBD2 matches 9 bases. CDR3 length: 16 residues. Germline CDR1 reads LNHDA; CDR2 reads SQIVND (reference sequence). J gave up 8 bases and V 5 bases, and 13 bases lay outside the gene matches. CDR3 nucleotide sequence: TGTGCCAGTAGTCGTCTAGCGGGAACCCAAAGGGATGAGCAGTTCTTC. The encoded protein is CASSRLAGTQRDEQFF.

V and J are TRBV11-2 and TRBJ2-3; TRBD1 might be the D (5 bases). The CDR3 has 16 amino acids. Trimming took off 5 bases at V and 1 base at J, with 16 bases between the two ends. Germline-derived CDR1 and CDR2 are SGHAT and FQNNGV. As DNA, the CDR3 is TGTGCCAGCAGCCCTATGGGGCCTACCCGCACAGATACGCAGTATTTT. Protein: CASSPMGPTRTDTQYF. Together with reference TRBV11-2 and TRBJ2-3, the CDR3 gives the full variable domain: EAGVAQSPRYKIIEKRQSVAFWCNPISGHATLYWYQQILGQGPKLLIQFQNNGVVDDSQLPKDRFSAERLKGVDSTLKIQPAKLEDSAVYLCASSPMGPTRTDTQYFGPGTRLTVL.

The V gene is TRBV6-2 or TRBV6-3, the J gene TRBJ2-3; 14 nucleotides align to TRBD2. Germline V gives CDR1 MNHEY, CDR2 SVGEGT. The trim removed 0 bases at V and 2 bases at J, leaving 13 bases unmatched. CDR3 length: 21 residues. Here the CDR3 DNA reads TGTGCCAGCAGTTACTCGCCGGGATCCGGACTAGCGGGAGGAATCACAGATACGCAGTATTTT. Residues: CASSYSPGSGLAGGITDTQYF.

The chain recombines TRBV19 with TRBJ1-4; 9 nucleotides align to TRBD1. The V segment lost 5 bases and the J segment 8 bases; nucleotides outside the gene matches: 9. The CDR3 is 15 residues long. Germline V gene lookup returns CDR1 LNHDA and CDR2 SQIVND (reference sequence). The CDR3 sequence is CASSLRDREWEKLFF. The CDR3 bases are TGTGCCAGTAGTCTTCGGGACAGGGAGTGGGAAAAACTGTTTTTT.

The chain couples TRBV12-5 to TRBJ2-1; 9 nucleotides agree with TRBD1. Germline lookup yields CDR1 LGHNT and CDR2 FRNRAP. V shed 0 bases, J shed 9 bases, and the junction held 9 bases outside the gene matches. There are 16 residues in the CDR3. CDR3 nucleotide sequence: TGTGCTAGTGGTTTGGTACTGGGGACAGGGACCTTTGAGCAGTTCTTC. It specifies CASGLVLGTGTFEQFF.

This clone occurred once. The DNA of the CDR3 is TGTGCCAGCAGCTTAGAAATTGCGGAGGCCAACACCGGGGAGCTGTTTTTT. As protein: CASSLEIAEANTGELFF. The V gene is TRBV7-6, the J gene TRBJ2-2, with a weak D call TRBD2 (5 bases). V gave up 1 base and J gave up 2 bases, with 14 bases separating them. There are 17 residues in the CDR3. The V gene's germline CDR1 is SGHVS and CDR2 FNYEAQ.

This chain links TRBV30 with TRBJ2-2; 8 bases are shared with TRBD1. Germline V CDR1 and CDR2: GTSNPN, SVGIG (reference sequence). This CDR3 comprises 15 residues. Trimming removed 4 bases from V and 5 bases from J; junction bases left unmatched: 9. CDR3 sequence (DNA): TGTGCCTGGACCCCAATGGACAGGGCAACCGGGGAGCTGTTTTTT. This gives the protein CAWTPMDRATGELFF. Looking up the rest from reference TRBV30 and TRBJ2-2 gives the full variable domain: SQTIHQWPATLVQPVGSPLSLECTVEGTSNPNLYWYRQAAGRGLQLLFYSVGIGQISSEVPQNLSASRPQDRQFILSSKKLLLSDSGFYLCAWTPMDRATGELFFGEGSRLTVL.

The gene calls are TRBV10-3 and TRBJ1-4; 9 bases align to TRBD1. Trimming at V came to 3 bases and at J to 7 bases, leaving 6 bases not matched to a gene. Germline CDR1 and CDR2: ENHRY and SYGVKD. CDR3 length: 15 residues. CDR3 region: CAISDLQGAREKLFF. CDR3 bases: TGTGCCATCAGTGACTTACAGGGGGCGCGTGAAAAACTGTTTTTT.

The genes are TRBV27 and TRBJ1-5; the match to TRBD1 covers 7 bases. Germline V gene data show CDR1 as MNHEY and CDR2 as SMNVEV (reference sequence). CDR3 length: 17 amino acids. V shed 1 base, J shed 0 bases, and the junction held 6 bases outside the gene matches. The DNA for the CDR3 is TGTGCCAGCAGTTTATTTGGTAGGGGGCCTAGCAATCAGCCCCAGCATTTT. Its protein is CASSLFGRGPSNQPQHF.

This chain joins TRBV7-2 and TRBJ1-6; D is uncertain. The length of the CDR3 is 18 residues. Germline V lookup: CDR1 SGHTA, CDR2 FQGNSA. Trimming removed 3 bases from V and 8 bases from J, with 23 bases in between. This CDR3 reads CASSFRFRSGSRDSPLHF. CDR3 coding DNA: TGTGCCAGCAGCTTTCGGTTTCGGTCAGGCTCGAGGGATTCACCCCTCCACTTT.

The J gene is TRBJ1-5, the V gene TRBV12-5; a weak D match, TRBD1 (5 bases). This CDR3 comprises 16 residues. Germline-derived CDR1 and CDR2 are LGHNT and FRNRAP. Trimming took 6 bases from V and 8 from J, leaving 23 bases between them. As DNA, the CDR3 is TGTGCTAGTGGCCCTCGGACACCCAAGGGTTTTGAGCCCCAGCATTTT. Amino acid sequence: CASGPRTPKGFEPQHF.

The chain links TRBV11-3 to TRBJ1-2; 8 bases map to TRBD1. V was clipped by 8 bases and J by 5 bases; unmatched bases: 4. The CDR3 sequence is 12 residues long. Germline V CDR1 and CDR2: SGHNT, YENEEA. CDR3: CASRGQEYGYTF. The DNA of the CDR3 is TGTGCCAGCCGGGGACAGGAGTATGGCTACACCTTC.

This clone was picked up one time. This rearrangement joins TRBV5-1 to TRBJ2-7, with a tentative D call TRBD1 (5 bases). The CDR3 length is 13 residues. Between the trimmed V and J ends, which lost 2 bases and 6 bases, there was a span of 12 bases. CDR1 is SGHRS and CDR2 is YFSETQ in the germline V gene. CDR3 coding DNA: TGCGCCAGCAGCTTCCTAGGGGCTGGCGAGCAGTACGTC. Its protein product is CASSFLGAGEQYV.

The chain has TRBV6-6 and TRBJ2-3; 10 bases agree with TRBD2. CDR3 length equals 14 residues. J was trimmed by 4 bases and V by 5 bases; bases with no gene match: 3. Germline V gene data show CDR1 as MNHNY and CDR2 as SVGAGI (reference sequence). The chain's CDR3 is CASSLAGVPDTQYF. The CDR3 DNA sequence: TGTGCCAGCAGTCTAGCGGGAGTCCCAGATACGCAGTATTTT.